The 31 T cell receptor beta chains listed next were all sequenced from one sample in a study of radiotherapy plus CTLA-4 blockade in lung cancer (dated by TCRdb to between 2017 and 2018). To prepare the library, the immunoSEQ multiplex PCR assay was applied. TCRdb stores this immuneACCESS table with in-frame sequences only. Part of the clones is absent; in the studies checked, under half of the shortfall reflects unresolved V genes, and no reason is known for the rest. In this sample the table shows 80,000 to 95,000 clones, roughly four fifths of which occur a single time. More than 20% of the sample is held by the ten biggest clonotypes. Sequences were derived from peripheral blood, sampled from a patient treated with radiotherapy plus ipilimumab. The receptors derive from a human donor with non-small cell lung cancer that progressed on radiotherapy plus ipilimumab.

This clone was seen a few times. The J gene is TRBJ2-7, the V gene TRBV27; tentatively, D is TRBD1 (5 bases). Trimming took 3 bases from V and 5 from J, leaving 5 bases between them. Per germline, CDR1 MNHEY and CDR2 SMNVEV (reference sequence). The CDR3 loop spans 11 amino acids. CDR3 sequence: CASSLGHEQYF. DNA for the CDR3: TGTGCCAGCAGTTTGGGGCACGAGCAGTACTTC.

This clone was detected a few times. The J gene is TRBJ2-1, the V gene TRBV2; a possible D gene is TRBD1 (5 bases). V lost 4 bases to trimming and J lost 8 bases, with 6 bases between them. CDR3 length: 11 amino acids. Germline CDR1 and CDR2: SNHLY and FYNNEI. The CDR3, as DNA: TGTGCCAGCAGTGGGGGCTATGAGCAGTTCTTC. This translates into CASSGGYEQFF.

The chain employs TRBV5-1 and TRBJ2-1; 7 bases agree with TRBD1. The V and J ends lost 0 bases and 9 bases, in that order; junction bases with no gene match: 3. The CDR3 sequence is 13 residues long. Germline-derived CDR1 and CDR2 are SGHRS and YFSETQ. The CDR3 protein is CASSLVAGGEQFF. The CDR3 DNA reads as TGCGCCAGCAGCTTGGTGGCAGGGGGTGAGCAGTTCTTC.

This clone has only a few counts. This chain uses TRBV5-1 with TRBJ1-1, with unresolved D. V lost 0 bases and J lost 11, with 11 bases in between. This CDR3 is 12 amino acids long. CDR1 SGHRS and CDR2 YFSETQ come from the germline V gene. The DNA for the CDR3 is TGCGCCAGCAGCTTGGGCAACCACCTGGCTTTCTTT. Translation gives CASSLGNHLAFF.

The table lists this clone with a few counts. This chain links TRBV19 with TRBJ1-3; a weak D match, TRBD1 (6 bases). V was shortened by 7 bases and J by 0 bases, with 16 bases between the two germline ends. CDR3 size: 16 residues. Germline values: CDR1 LNHDA, CDR2 SQIVND (reference sequence). CDR3 sequence: CASNRGGTSSGNTIYF. In DNA form, the CDR3 reads TGTGCCAGTAATCGGGGGGGCACCAGCTCTGGAAACACCATATATTTT.

The gene calls are TRBV11-1 and TRBJ1-5, with a possible D match to TRBD1 (5 bases). Germline CDR1 SGHAT, CDR2 FQDESV (reference sequence). The V and J ends lost 4 bases and 6 bases respectively, with 10 bases between them. This CDR3 has 13 amino acids. CDR3 sequence: CASSSWGGQPQHF. The CDR3 DNA reads TGTGCCAGCAGCTCATGGGGGGGTCAGCCCCAGCATTTT.

This clone turned up a few times. This chain uses TRBV7-3 with TRBJ2-1; 9 bases are a match to TRBD2. Germline V lookup: CDR1 SGHTA, CDR2 FQGTGA. CDR3 length: 15 residues. V lost 2 bases, J lost 4 bases, and 3 bases stayed unmatched. CDR3 bases: TGTGCCAGCAGCTTAGCGGCGGGAGGGTACAATGAGCAGTTCTTC. The encoded protein is CASSLAAGGYNEQFF.

The V call is TRBV5-1, the J call TRBJ2-2, with 8 bases matching TRBD1. The CDR3 is 18 residues long. Germline V lookup: CDR1 SGHRS, CDR2 YFSETQ. V trimming: 1 base; J trimming: 0 bases; junction bases outside the gene matches: 8. The CDR3 DNA sequence: TGCGCCAGCAGCTTGTTCGGGACAGGACCAACGAACACCGGGGAGCTGTTTTTT. Translated, it gives CASSLFGTGPTNTGELFF.

This sequence joins TRBV5-4 and TRBJ2-2; the match to TRBD1 covers 7 bases. The CDR3 covers 17 residues. With V trimmed by 0 bases and J by 0 bases, 5 bases remained unmatched. Per germline, CDR1 SGHNT and CDR2 YYREEE (reference sequence). CDR3 sequence (DNA): TGTGCCAGCAGCTTGGCCCTGGGGACAGCGAACACCGGGGAGCTGTTTTTT. Amino acids: CASSLALGTANTGELFF.

V is TRBV4-1 and J is TRBJ2-2; weak D call: TRBD1 (5 bases). Germline V gene sequence: CDR1 MGHRA, CDR2 YSYEKL. CDR3 length equals 13 residues. Trimming cost V 1 base and J 9 bases, with 9 bases left between them. For the CDR3, the DNA is TGCGCCAGCAGCCAAGTAGGGGTCCGGGAGCTGTTTTTT. The encoded protein is CASSQVGVRELFF.

This chain links TRBV6-1 with TRBJ2-3; D is undetermined. The CDR3 runs to 14 residues. Germline V CDR1 and CDR2: MNHNS, SASEGT. V gave up 7 bases and J gave up 0 bases, with 11 bases separating them. The CDR3 DNA reads as TGTGCCAGCAAGCCGGGCGGCAGCACAGATACGCAGTATTTT. It translates to CASKPGGSTDTQYF.

V and J are TRBV18 and TRBJ2-2, with 7 bases that match TRBD2. The CDR3 totals 15 residues. Germline V gives CDR1 KGHSH, CDR2 LQKENI. The J segment lost 4 bases and the V segment lost 2 bases, leaving 4 bases of the junction unmatched. The CDR3 region is CASSPKAGVTGELFF. DNA of the CDR3: TGTGCCAGCTCACCAAAGGCGGGGGTCACCGGGGAGCTGTTTTTT. The full variable domain, in which reference TRBV18 and TRBJ2-2 provide the parts outside the CDR3, is NAGVMQNPRHLVRRRGQEARLRCSPMKGHSHVYWYRQLPEEGLKFMVYLQKENIIDESGMPKERFSAEFPKEGPSILRIQQVVRGDSAAYFCASSPKAGVTGELFFGEGSRLTVL.

The chain has TRBV5-1 and TRBJ1-4; a possible D gene is TRBD1 (5 bases). CDR3 size: 15 residues. The V gene's germline CDR1 is SGHRS and CDR2 YFSETQ. Trimming removed 2 bases at V and 5 bases at J, with 13 bases between. The CDR3 loop reads CASSLGDGGNEKLFF. CDR3 DNA: TGCGCCAGCAGCTTAGGGGACGGGGGGAATGAAAAACTGTTTTTT. The entire variable domain, with the rest obtained from reference TRBV5-1 and TRBJ1-4, is as follows: KAGVTQTPRYLIKTRGQQVTLSCSPISGHRSVSWYQQTPGQGLQFLFEYFSETQRNKGNFPGRFSGRQFSNSRSEMNVSTLELGDSALYLCASSLGDGGNEKLFFGSGTQLSVL.

The chain recombines TRBV15 with TRBJ2-7; D assignment may be TRBD1 or TRBD2 (5 bases each). Germline loops: CDR1 LNHNV, CDR2 YYDKDF (reference sequence). Trimming removed 3 bases at V and 0 bases at J, with 21 bases between. The CDR3 runs to 18 residues. The CDR3 protein is CATSSSIGDGASSYEQYV. The CDR3 DNA reads as TGTGCCACCAGCAGTAGTATAGGCGACGGGGCGAGCTCCTACGAGCAGTACGTC.

The chain carries TRBV6-5 and TRBJ1-1; no reliable D call. The ends were cut back, 0 bases at V and 7 bases at J, with 15 bases in the middle. The CDR3 is made up of 15 amino acids. Germline CDR1 and CDR2: MNHEY and SVGAGI. CDR3 region: CASSYSRSIGIEAFF. For the CDR3, the DNA is TGTGCCAGCAGTTACTCCCGGTCAATTGGGATTGAAGCTTTCTTT.

The V gene is TRBV5-8, the J gene TRBJ2-3; D gene uncertain. Trimming removed 4 bases at V and 3 bases at J, with 9 bases between. In germline, CDR1 is SGHTS, CDR2 YDEGEE. The CDR3 extends over 13 amino acids. Here the CDR3 reads CASSPDVTDTQYF. Here the CDR3 DNA reads TGTGCCAGCAGCCCGGACGTGACAGATACGCAGTATTTT.

The rearrangement links TRBV28 to TRBJ2-3; D not resolved. Germline assignment: CDR1 MDHEN and CDR2 SYDVKM. The V and J ends lost 5 bases and 0 bases respectively, with 9 bases between them. The CDR3 covers 14 residues. Written as DNA, the CDR3 is TGTGCCAGCAGTCGTCCTACGAGCACAGATACGCAGTATTTT. As protein: CASSRPTSTDTQYF. Full variable domain (remainder filled in from reference TRBV28 and TRBJ2-3): DVKVTQSSRYLVKRTGEKVFLECVQDMDHENMFWYRQDPGLGLRLIYFSYDVKMKEKGDIPEGYSVSREKKERFSLILESASTNQTSMYLCASSRPTSTDTQYFGPGTRLTVL.

The chain is built from TRBV28 and TRBJ2-7; D might be TRBD1 (5 bases). V was clipped by 5 bases and J by 2 bases, with 10 bases between them. Germline V lookup: CDR1 MDHEN, CDR2 SYDVKM. CDR3 length: 13 residues. CDR3 DNA sequence: TGTGCCAGCAGTCGTCAGGGTCCCTACGAGCAGTACGTC. The encoded protein is CASSRQGPYEQYV.

This chain links TRBV28 with TRBJ2-2, with TRBD2 matching 8 bases. The junction had 7 bases not matched to a gene; V was cut back by 7 bases and J by 6 bases. The CDR3 runs 14 residues. Germline V gene data show CDR1 as MDHEN and CDR2 as SYDVKM. CDR3 region: CASTLPGGAGELFF. The CDR3 DNA follows: TGTGCCAGCACCCTCCCCGGGGGGGCCGGGGAGCTGTTTTTT.

The chain joins TRBV4-1 to TRBJ1-2, with D unclear. This CDR3 has 13 residues. V dropped 4 bases and J dropped 7 bases, with 13 bases sitting between them. Germline V CDR1 and CDR2: MGHRA, YSYEKL. CDR3 in DNA: TGCGCCAGCAGCCCTCTATTGGAAGGTGGCTACACCTTC. Protein product: CASSPLLEGGYTF.

This chain uses TRBV2 with TRBJ1-1; D unresolved. The CDR3 has 14 residues. The germline CDR1 and CDR2 sequences are SNHLY and FYNNEI. V lost 7 bases to trimming and J lost 1 base, with 13 bases between them. In nucleotides, the CDR3 is TGTGCCAGCAATTTAATGGCAGCGAACACTGAAGCTTTCTTT. Translating gives CASNLMAANTEAFF.

The chain carries TRBV6-1 and TRBJ2-7, with D maybe TRBD1 (6 bases). CDR1 and CDR2 (germline): MNHNS, SASEGT. Trimming took off 9 bases at V and 0 bases at J, with 12 bases between the two ends. This CDR3 has 13 residues. CDR3 DNA: TGTGCCAGTATCGACAGGCCCTCCTACGAGCAGTACGTC. Its protein product is CASIDRPSYEQYV.

This sequence joins TRBV5-4 and TRBJ1-2, with unresolved D. This CDR3 has 14 amino acids. Trimming removed 0 bases from V and 2 bases from J, with 8 bases in between. CDR1 and CDR2 from the germline V gene are SGHNT and YYREEE (reference sequence). The CDR3 here is CASSLVSANYGYTF. CDR3 nucleotide sequence: TGTGCCAGCAGCTTGGTGTCGGCCAACTATGGCTACACCTTC.

With regard to this clone: The germline gene is not matched at one end of the junction; a read error may be the cause. The rearrangement joins TRBV27 to TRBJ2-1; perhaps TRBD2 as D (6 bases). The CDR3 is 15 amino acids. Germline loops: CDR1 MNHEY, CDR2 SMNVEV (reference sequence). CDR3 loop: CASSQFWDSDNEQFF. DNA of the CDR3: TGTGCCAGCAGCCAATTTTGGGACTCCGACAATGAGCAGTTCTTC.

The rearrangement uses TRBV19 and TRBJ2-1; D uncertain. The CDR3 length is 15 residues. The V end was cut by 1 base, the J end by 8 bases, with 15 bases between. The germline gives CDR1 LNHDA, CDR2 SQIVND (reference sequence). CDR3 DNA: TGTGCCAGTAGTATAGTAGGATTTGGTCTCGATGAGCAGTTCTTC. It translates to CASSIVGFGLDEQFF.

This rearrangement joins TRBV2 to TRBJ2-3; 9 bases map to TRBD1. The ends lost 2 bases at V and 3 bases at J; junction bases unmatched: 9. Germline V CDR1 and CDR2: SNHLY, FYNNEI. CDR3 length: 17 residues. The CDR3 is CASSEPVGTGRTDTQYF. Written as DNA, the CDR3 is TGTGCCAGCAGTGAACCGGTCGGGACAGGGCGAACAGATACGCAGTATTTT.

This chain uses TRBV5-1 with TRBJ2-2, with D possibly TRBD1 on 6 matching bases. The ends were cut back, 6 bases at V and 0 bases at J, with 12 bases in the middle. This CDR3 is built from 15 residues. The V gene's germline CDR1 is SGHRS and CDR2 YFSETQ. CDR3 coding DNA: TGCGCCAGCAACCTAGGGACAACGAACACCGGGGAGCTGTTTTTT. Its protein is CASNLGTTNTGELFF. Together with reference TRBV5-1 and TRBJ2-2, the CDR3 gives the full variable domain: KAGVTQTPRYLIKTRGQQVTLSCSPISGHRSVSWYQQTPGQGLQFLFEYFSETQRNKGNFPGRFSGRQFSNSRSEMNVSTLELGDSALYLCASNLGTTNTGELFFGEGSRLTVL.

The chain joins TRBV6-1 to TRBJ2-7; a possible D gene is TRBD1 (6 bases). The V gene lost 5 bases and the J gene lost 1 base, with 9 bases spanning the gap. CDR1 is MNHNS, CDR2 SASEGT, per germline. The CDR3 is made up of 13 amino acids. The CDR3 DNA reads as TGTGCCAGCAGTTTGCAGGGGTCCTACGAGCAGTACGTC. It codes for CASSLQGSYEQYV.

The chain has TRBV7-9 and TRBJ2-7, with D uncertain. Germline CDR1 and CDR2: SEHNR and FQNEAQ (reference sequence). The CDR3 runs 15 residues. V was shortened by 3 bases and J by 2 bases, with 14 bases between the two germline ends. The CDR3 is CASSLDSFLTYEQYV. DNA of the CDR3: TGTGCCAGCAGCTTGGATAGCTTCTTAACCTACGAGCAGTACGTC.

This clone was detected only once. The chain combines TRBV5-4 with TRBJ2-6; 10 bases line up with TRBD2. The CDR3 is 18 residues long. J gave up 4 bases and V 0 bases, and 7 bases lay outside the gene matches. Germline V gene sequence: CDR1 SGHNT, CDR2 YYREEE (reference sequence). As DNA, the CDR3 is TGTGCCAGCAGCTTGGATAAAGCGGGAGGGCCCGGGGCCAACGTCCTGACTTTC. Protein product: CASSLDKAGGPGANVLTF.

V and J are TRBV28 and TRBJ2-1; the match to TRBD1 covers 9 bases. V was pared by 10 bases and J by 7 bases, with 8 bases of the junction left unmatched. Germline V lookup: CDR1 MDHEN, CDR2 SYDVKM. This CDR3 is built from 13 residues. The CDR3 nucleotides are TGTGCCACCCTACAGGGGGCGCAGAATGAGCAGTTCTTC. Protein product: CATLQGAQNEQFF.